This passage covers 10 T cell receptor beta chains from one sample sequenced in a study of T cell changes during pregnancy in multiple sclerosis. Here immunoSEQ multiplex PCR was the method, and the copy in TCRdb shows in-frame clones only, minus some. The profile shows more than 70,000 clones, roughly 93% of them singletons. The sample consisted of peripheral blood, taken in the second trimester of pregnancy. The receptors derive from a female donor with multiple sclerosis, enrolled in a pregnancy study.

This chain joins TRBV7-9 and TRBJ1-1, with no clear D. This CDR3 region has 13 residues. Germline CDR1 and CDR2: SEHNR and FQNEAQ (reference sequence). V shed 5 bases and J shed 7 bases, with 14 bases lying between them. The chain's CDR3 is CASSVWEGFEAFF. In nucleotides, the CDR3 is TGTGCCAGCAGCGTATGGGAGGGTTTTGAAGCTTTCTTT.

The chain recombines TRBV4-1 with TRBJ1-2; D not resolved. This CDR3 comprises 15 residues. V was clipped by 5 bases and J by 7 bases, with 20 bases between them. The V gene's germline CDR1 is MGHRA and CDR2 YSYEKL. The CDR3 spells CASSSEFSGSGGYTF. In nucleotides, the CDR3 is TGCGCCAGCAGCTCTGAATTTTCGGGGTCCGGTGGCTACACCTTC.

This sequence joins TRBV2 and TRBJ1-1; no clear D. The V and J ends lost 4 bases and 4 bases respectively, with 10 bases between them. This CDR3 comprises 13 residues. Germline values: CDR1 SNHLY, CDR2 FYNNEI. The DNA for the CDR3 is TGTGCCAGCAGTGGGTATCGGGGCACTGAAGCTTTCTTT. As protein: CASSGYRGTEAFF.

The chain has TRBV6-1 and TRBJ1-5, with D possibly being TRBD1 (5 bases). V was shortened by 5 bases and J by 4 bases, with 12 bases between the two germline ends. Germline V lookup: CDR1 MNHNS, CDR2 SASEGT. The length of the CDR3 is 14 residues. CDR3 amino acids: CASSTQGGNQPQHF. In DNA, the CDR3 is TGTGCCAGCAGTACGCAGGGAGGGAATCAGCCCCAGCATTTT.

The rearrangement joins TRBV5-1 to TRBJ2-3; 10 nucleotides match TRBD2. V lost 4 bases to trimming and J lost 2 bases; unmatched junction nucleotides: 7. CDR3 length: 16 amino acids. The germline gives CDR1 SGHRS, CDR2 YFSETQ. In DNA, the CDR3 is TGCGCCAGCAGCCCGGGGACTAGCGTAGTCACAGATACGCAGTATTTT. Protein sequence: CASSPGTSVVTDTQYF. Full variable domain (missing parts from reference TRBV5-1 and TRBJ2-3): KAGVTQTPRYLIKTRGQQVTLSCSPISGHRSVSWYQQTPGQGLQFLFEYFSETQRNKGNFPGRFSGRQFSNSRSEMNVSTLELGDSALYLCASSPGTSVVTDTQYFGPGTRLTVL.

V is TRBV6-5 and J is TRBJ2-6; weak D call: TRBD2 (6 bases). Germline CDR1 is MNHEY and CDR2 is SVGAGI. The V and J ends lost 5 bases and 10 bases respectively, with 12 bases between them. There are 13 residues in the CDR3. The chain's CDR3 is CASSARGPNVLTF. DNA of the CDR3: TGTGCCAGCAGTGCGCGGGGACCGAACGTCCTGACTTTC.

V usage is TRBV6-5 and J usage is TRBJ1-1; D may be TRBD1 (5 bases). Trimming removed 7 bases from V and 4 bases from J, with 16 bases in between. Germline lookup yields CDR1 MNHEY and CDR2 SVGAGI. The length of the CDR3 is 14 residues. The CDR3 region has the DNA TGTGCCAGCACTCTAGGGGTAAGGAGCACTGAAGCTTTCTTT. Its protein product is CASTLGVRSTEAFF.

This chain connects TRBV29-1 to TRBJ2-7; 8 nucleotides agree with TRBD2. There are 11 residues in the CDR3. Germline V lookup: CDR1 SQVTM, CDR2 ANQGSEA. V shed 7 bases and J 4 bases; nucleotides not matched to a gene: 3. This CDR3 is CSAGGDYEQYF. In nucleotides, the CDR3 is TGCAGCGCGGGGGGGGATTACGAGCAGTACTTC.

The chain links TRBV7-8 to TRBJ1-1; no firm D call. CDR1 SGHVS and CDR2 FQNEAQ come from the germline V gene. The CDR3 consists of 16 residues. The V and J ends lost 0 bases and 3 bases respectively, with 14 bases between them. The CDR3 nucleotides are TGTGCCAGCAGCTTAGCGTTTCTGTCTCCTTACACTGAAGCTTTCTTT. Translation gives CASSLAFLSPYTEAFF.

The count of this clone is one. The chain combines TRBV5-8 with TRBJ2-7, with D possibly being TRBD2 (6 bases). V was pared by 0 bases and J by 7 bases, with 11 bases between. This CDR3 comprises 13 residues. Germline V gene sequence: CDR1 SGHTS, CDR2 YDEGEE. The CDR3 spells CASSLGEAGEQYF. DNA of the CDR3: TGTGCCAGCAGCTTGGGGGAGGCAGGGGAGCAGTACTTC. Combining the CDR3 with reference TRBV5-8 and TRBJ2-7 gives the whole variable domain EAGVTQSPTHLIKTRGQQATLRCSPISGHTSVYWYQQALGLGLQFLLWYDEGEERNRGNFPPRFSGRQFPNYSSELNVNALELEDSALYLCASSLGEAGEQYFGPGTRLTVT.